The rows below give T cell receptor beta chains drawn from one sample of a study of neurological immune-mediated disorders. One entry per CDR3 protein, called by TCRdb with MiXCR from the 5' RACE reads. Found here are under 130,000 distinct CDR3 sequences, 10% to 13% of them singletons; the top ten hold 3.1%. Material for sequencing was PBMCs. Receptor source: a female donor with HTLV-1-associated myelopathy (HAM/TSP). CDR3s include the opening cysteine and the closing phenylalanine or tryptophan. The D gene is left open where the match is weak.

d_call,v_call,j_call,cdr3_aa
NA,TRBV5-1,TRBJ2-7,CASSLEGSEQYF
NA,TRBV12-3/TRBV12-4,TRBJ2-3,CASSRRRGTSTDTQYF
NA,TRBV5-6,TRBJ2-2,CASSLLAGELFF
NA,TRBV5-1,TRBJ1-2,CASSDRDFYGYTF
NA,TRBV6-5,TRBJ2-2,CASMWGLLGTGELFF
TRBD1,TRBV5-1,TRBJ2-3,CASSSPQGASDTQYF
NA,TRBV7-3,TRBJ2-6,CASRSGSGGANVLTF
NA,TRBV6-1,TRBJ2-7,CASSYNREGYEQYF
NA,TRBV5-1,TRBJ2-3,CASSLAPGGPSTDTQYF
TRBD2,TRBV11-2,TRBJ2-1,CASSGWGAGGQNEQFF
TRBD2,TRBV20-1,TRBJ2-5,CSASFGGGAPETQYF
NA,TRBV5-1,TRBJ2-1,CASSLAQYFNEQFF
TRBD2,TRBV28,TRBJ2-3,CASYPSGGAGTQYF
NA,TRBV6-2/TRBV6-3,TRBJ1-1,CASRETGGTEAFF
NA,TRBV5-1,TRBJ1-4,CASSLYGSFGEKLFF
TRBD2,TRBV6-5,TRBJ2-3,CASSYGRGFADTQYF
NA,TRBV7-8,TRBJ2-5,CASSFVGGRETQYF
NA,TRBV5-1,TRBJ2-3,CASSPGTSTDTQYF
TRBD2,TRBV24-1,TRBJ2-2,CATSDPAAGGAGELFF
NA,TRBV29-1,TRBJ2-5,CSVERGRPGEGETQYF
NA,TRBV5-1,TRBJ2-3,CASSLGLYTDTQYF
TRBD2,TRBV7-7,TRBJ2-2,CASSFGSGKSNTGELFF
NA,TRBV2,TRBJ2-7,CVSSAPGSKGHEQYF
TRBD2,TRBV20-1,TRBJ2-7,CSAAGGGYEQYF
TRBD2,TRBV7-2,TRBJ2-3,CASSPTSGGADTQYF
TRBD2,TRBV20-1,TRBJ2-1,CSARLTSGGHEQFF
NA,TRBV5-1,TRBJ2-3,CASSPGGTPADTQYF
NA,TRBV6-5,TRBJ2-6,CASSRTTSGANVLTF
TRBD1,TRBV15,TRBJ1-2,CATSRVDREYGYTF
NA,TRBV5-1,TRBJ1-2,CASSLGGDYGYTF
NA,TRBV15,TRBJ1-1,CATSRGQINTEAFF
TRBD1,TRBV15,TRBJ2-7,CTSSGGQGPYEQYF
NA,TRBV14,TRBJ2-1,CASSQDRGGGQNEQFF
NA,TRBV9,TRBJ2-5,CASSPRTLPAETQYF
TRBD2,TRBV29-1,TRBJ2-3,CSASSGGFLDTQYF
NA,TRBV18,TRBJ2-3,CASSPSLDTQYF
NA,TRBV7-9,TRBJ2-1,CASSLASQGSYNEQFF
NA,TRBV5-1,TRBJ2-2,CASSSNLLVSGELFF
TRBD1,TRBV5-1,TRBJ2-7,CASSSRPGTGIGSYEQYF
NA,TRBV7-8,TRBJ2-7,CASSLWAYEQYF
NA,TRBV28,TRBJ2-3,CASSFLGTGQAQYF
NA,TRBV12-3/TRBV12-4,TRBJ1-1,CASSLDLRAAFF
TRBD1,TRBV11-2,TRBJ2-3,CASSPDRLTDTQYF
TRBD1,TRBV7-3,TRBJ2-6,CASSAGQGKTGANVLTF
NA,TRBV7-2,TRBJ2-7,CASSPTTPYPYEQYF
TRBD1,TRBV20-1,TRBJ1-1,CSARKGARTEAFF
NA,TRBV5-1,TRBJ2-1,CATSNGQSNYNEQFF
TRBD1,TRBV2,TRBJ2-1,CASSTGTGEGASYNEQFF
NA,TRBV10-2,TRBJ1-1,CASSDRSQNTEAFF
NA,TRBV20-1,TRBJ1-2,CSAPLPGGAYGYTF
TRBD1,TRBV5-1,TRBJ2-1,CASSLVGTDYNEQFF